One and the same sample provided the 21 T cell receptor beta chains below, sequenced in a study of tumor-infiltrating lymphocytes in localized non-small cell lung cancer. TCRdb keeps only in-frame clones here, not all; method: immunoSEQ multiplex PCR. The table includes around 25,000 clones, approximately 59% detected once. Material: lung tumor tissue. Receptors originate from a human donor with non-small cell lung cancer.

In this sample, this clone is medium-sized. The chain is built from TRBV10-2 and TRBJ1-1, with 8 bases aligning to TRBD1. CDR1 and CDR2 from the germline V gene are WSHSY and SAAADI. The CDR3 length is 14 residues. The V gene end was trimmed by 6 bases and the J gene end by 4 bases; junction bases not matched to a gene: 7. CDR3: CASRDRGGGTEAFF. In DNA, the CDR3 is TGCGCCAGCAGAGACAGGGGAGGGGGCACTGAAGCTTTCTTT.

This clone is categorized as medium-sized. The chain employs TRBV11-2 and TRBJ2-7, with 7 bases that match TRBD1. Germline lookup yields CDR1 SGHAT and CDR2 FQNNGV. V lost 3 bases to trimming and J lost 6 bases; unmatched junction nucleotides: 5. The CDR3 spans 13 residues. This chain's CDR3 is CASSLTQGTEQYF. The CDR3 DNA reads as TGTGCCAGCAGCTTGACACAGGGGACCGAGCAGTACTTC.

The table lists this clone with a few counts. The chain has TRBV9 and TRBJ1-2; D may be TRBD1 (5 bases). This CDR3 spans 14 amino acids. CDR1 is SGDLS and CDR2 is YYNGEE in the germline V gene. The germline V and J ends were trimmed by 4 bases and 8 bases, with 18 bases remaining between them. CDR3 protein: CASSQDGLRDGYTF. The CDR3 DNA reads as TGTGCCAGCAGCCAGGATGGTTTGCGGGACGGCTACACCTTC.

This clone was observed a handful of times. The chain uses TRBV10-2 and TRBJ1-1, with D perhaps matching TRBD1 (5 bases). The CDR3 runs 13 residues. Germline V lookup: CDR1 WSHSY, CDR2 SAAADI. Trimming pared 6 bases from V and 7 bases from J, leaving 15 bases between. Here the CDR3 DNA reads TGCGCCAGCAGCATCGGGACCTCCCGTGAAGCTTTCTTT. This translates into CASSIGTSREAFF.

V is TRBV7-9 and J is TRBJ2-7; 7 bases line up with TRBD2. This CDR3 is 14 amino acids long. V dropped 5 bases and J dropped 7; count of bases not matched to a gene: 11. Germline V gene lookup returns CDR1 SEHNR and CDR2 FQNEAQ (reference sequence). CDR3 sequence reads: CASSRGLAANEQYF. The CDR3 DNA reads as TGTGCCAGCAGCCGAGGGCTAGCGGCTAATGAGCAGTACTTC.

The V and J genes are TRBV6-1 and TRBJ2-7; TRBD1 agrees at 7 bases. The CDR3 is 16 residues long. Trimming cost V 2 bases and J 2 bases; bases outside gene matches: 9. CDR1 is MNHNS and CDR2 is SASEGT in the germline V gene. The chain's CDR3 is CASSEFTGTVPYEQYF. In nucleotides, the CDR3 is TGTGCCAGCAGTGAATTCACCGGGACAGTCCCCTACGAGCAGTACTTC.

This chain connects TRBV7-9 to TRBJ1-2; 7 bases map to TRBD1. The CDR3 consists of 17 residues. V shed 5 bases and J 1 base; nucleotides not matched to a gene: 13. The germline gives CDR1 SEHNR, CDR2 FQNEAQ (reference sequence). CDR3 sequence: CASSQGTVRPVNYGYTF. The CDR3 coding sequence is TGTGCCAGCAGCCAGGGGACAGTCCGACCAGTTAACTATGGCTACACCTTC.

The chain has TRBV13 and TRBJ1-2; D is ambiguous. Germline CDR1 and CDR2: PRHDT and FYEKMQ (reference sequence). The V and J ends lost 5 bases and 5 bases respectively, with 18 bases between them. The CDR3 totals 15 residues. CDR3 in amino acids: CASSLRGRAGYGYTF. In DNA, the CDR3 is TGTGCCAGCAGCCTCCGGGGAAGGGCGGGATATGGCTACACCTTC.

Notes on this clone: This sample includes further DNA sequences coding for the same CDR3. Here the CDR3 reads CASSSSGSKEQYF. As DNA, the CDR3 is TGTGCCAGCAGCAGTAGCGGGAGCAAGGAGCAGTACTTC. This chain connects TRBV7-9 to TRBJ2-7; 9 nucleotides agree with TRBD2. The germline gives CDR1 SEHNR, CDR2 FQNEAQ (reference sequence). The CDR3 has 13 amino acids. V lost 5 bases to trimming and J lost 7 bases; unmatched junction nucleotides: 6. Drawing the rest from reference TRBV7-9 and TRBJ2-7, the complete variable domain is DTGVSQNPRHKITKRGQNVTFRCDPISEHNRLYWYRQTLGQGPEFLTYFQNEAQLEKSRLLSDRFSAERPKGSFSTLEIQRTEQGDSAMYLCASSSSGSKEQYFGPGTRLTVT.

As regards this clone: The same CDR3 arises from other DNA sequences in this sample as well. The CDR3 region has the DNA TGTGCCAGCAGTTACTCGGACGGGGAGACCCAGTACTTC. Translating gives CASSYSDGETQYF. The gene calls are TRBV6-5 and TRBJ2-5; D not resolved. There are 13 residues in the CDR3. V was shortened by 0 bases and J by 5 bases, with 7 bases between the two germline ends. The V gene's germline CDR1 is MNHEY and CDR2 SVGAGI.

The chain employs TRBV7-3 and TRBJ2-1, with D possibly being TRBD1 (6 bases). Between the trimmed V and J ends, which lost 0 bases and 10 bases, there was a span of 19 bases. This CDR3 is 16 amino acids long. Looked up from germline, CDR1 is SGHTA and CDR2 is FQGTGA. CDR3 sequence (DNA): TGTGCCAGCAGCTTAACGTCAACTCGAGGGGGAAAGGAGCAGTTCTTC. Its translation is CASSLTSTRGGKEQFF.

The CDR3 sequence is CASSLGPGFDQPQHF. CDR3 bases: TGCGCCAGCAGCTTGGGGCCCGGGTTTGATCAGCCCCAGCATTTT. The rearrangement uses TRBV5-1 and TRBJ1-5; D uncertain. V was shortened by 0 bases and J by 5 bases, with 12 bases between the two germline ends. The CDR3 length is 15 residues. Germline-derived CDR1 and CDR2 are SGHRS and YFSETQ.

This clone showed up just a few times. This chain links TRBV7-3 with TRBJ2-5; D is perhaps TRBD1 or TRBD2 (6 bases each). The germline V and J ends were trimmed by 5 bases and 5 bases, with 18 bases remaining between them. The CDR3 runs 15 residues. CDR1 SGHTA and CDR2 FQGTGA come from the germline V gene. CDR3 sequence: CASSVIGQGRETQYF. The DNA for the CDR3 is TGTGCCAGCAGCGTTATCGGGCAGGGGAGGGAGACCCAGTACTTC.

This clone was found a few times. The chain combines TRBV29-1 with TRBJ1-1; 7 bases agree with TRBD1. Losses at the gene ends were 6 bases for V and 8 bases for J; bases not matched to a gene: 3. CDR3 size: 10 residues. Germline V gives CDR1 SQVTM, CDR2 ANQGSEA. For the CDR3, the DNA is TGCAGCGTAGGGACAGTGGAAGCTTTCTTT. Its translation is CSVGTVEAFF.

J is TRBJ1-1 and V is TRBV14; maybe TRBD1 (5 bases). Germline values: CDR1 SGHDN, CDR2 FVKESK. The CDR3 contains 21 residues. V was shortened by 0 bases and J by 4 bases, with 30 bases between the two germline ends. The CDR3 loop reads CASSQDPIGYLGGGGGTEAFF. The CDR3 DNA reads TGTGCCAGCAGCCAAGATCCAATCGGGTACCTTGGGGGAGGCGGTGGCACTGAAGCTTTCTTT. The full variable domain, completed using reference TRBV14 and TRBJ1-1, is EAGVTQFPSHSVIEKGQTVTLRCDPISGHDNLYWYRRVMGKEIKFLLHFVKESKQDESGMPNNRFLAERTGGTYSTLKVQPAELEDSGVYFCASSQDPIGYLGGGGGTEAFFGQGTRLTVV.

The J gene is TRBJ2-3, the V gene TRBV5-8; 10 bases agree with TRBD1. V lost 3 bases and J lost 8; bases outside the gene matches: 0. The CDR3 is made up of 12 amino acids. Germline CDR1 SGHTS, CDR2 YDEGEE. The CDR3 region is CASSWDRGTQYF. In DNA, the CDR3 is TGTGCCAGCAGCTGGGACAGGGGTACGCAGTATTTT.

The rearrangement joins TRBV5-1 to TRBJ1-1, with TRBD1 matching 10 bases. The CDR3 is 16 residues long. The germline V gene encodes CDR1 SGHRS and CDR2 YFSETQ. The junction had 8 bases not matched to a gene; V was cut back by 5 bases and J by 1 base. The CDR3: CASSSGQGMANTEAFF. As DNA, the CDR3 is TGCGCCAGCAGTTCGGGACAGGGGATGGCGAACACTGAAGCTTTCTTT.

This clone was picked up a small number of times. V gene TRBV5-1 combines with J gene TRBJ2-1, with a possible D match to TRBD1 (6 bases). This CDR3 is 16 amino acids long. Germline CDR1 SGHRS, CDR2 YFSETQ. With 4 bases removed from V and 5 bases from J, the gap between germline ends came to 19 bases. CDR3 nucleotides: TGCGCCAGCAGCCAACAGGGTCTCCCCTCTGACAATGAGCAGTTCTTC. Translation gives CASSQQGLPSDNEQFF. The full variable domain, completed using reference TRBV5-1 and TRBJ2-1, is KAGVTQTPRYLIKTRGQQVTLSCSPISGHRSVSWYQQTPGQGLQFLFEYFSETQRNKGNFPGRFSGRQFSNSRSEMNVSTLELGDSALYLCASSQQGLPSDNEQFFGPGTRLTVL.

The chain uses TRBV5-5 and TRBJ2-7; 9 positions match TRBD1. V dropped 0 bases and J dropped 4; count of bases not matched to a gene: 5. The CDR3 has 15 amino acids. In germline, CDR1 is SGHKS, CDR2 YYEKEE (reference sequence). The CDR3 protein is CASSLALTGGYEQYF. The CDR3 nucleotides are TGTGCCAGCAGCTTGGCCTTGACAGGGGGTTACGAGCAGTACTTC.

This clone came up a few times. This rearrangement joins TRBV9 to TRBJ2-1; tentative D call: TRBD2 (6 bases). Deletions cut 0 bases from V and 3 bases from J, with 13 bases between. The CDR3 sequence is 16 residues long. The germline gives CDR1 SGDLS, CDR2 YYNGEE. In DNA, the CDR3 is TGTGCCAGCAGCGTAGCGCAGCGGGTTGACTACAATGAGCAGTTCTTC. Translating gives CASSVAQRVDYNEQFF.

The chain has TRBV25-1 and TRBJ2-1; 7 bases match TRBD2. V was pared by 2 bases and J by 3 bases, with 4 bases of the junction left unmatched. Germline lookup yields CDR1 MGHDK and CDR2 SYGVNS. The CDR3 covers 15 residues. The CDR3 loop reads CASSEGGSFYNEQFF. Written as DNA, the CDR3 is TGTGCCAGCAGTGAAGGCGGGAGTTTCTACAATGAGCAGTTCTTC. Full variable domain (outside the CDR3, taken from reference TRBV25-1 and TRBJ2-1): EADIYQTPRYLVIGTGKKITLECSQTMGHDKMYWYQQDPGMELHLIHYSYGVNSTEKGDLSSESTVSRIRTEHFPLTLESARPSHTSQYLCASSEGGSFYNEQFFGPGTRLTVL.